This T cell receptor (beta chain) appears in the sequencing data of a study of T-cell memory formation after mild COVID-19. Study-wide context: Largely donor-specific TCR clusters were found. General study points: Clones that contracted from day 15 to 85 were balanced CD4/CD8, while later expanders leaned CD4+. Most CD4+ clones that shrank were in CM and EM, while CD8+ ones turned up in EMRA.

Employing constant-segment primers, 5'RACE generated TCR alpha and TCR beta cDNA libraries bearing sample barcodes and UMIs. One entry per CDR3 protein, called by TCRdb with MiXCR from the 5' RACE reads. There are 300,000 to 350,000 distinct CDR3 sequences in the sample; less than 20% occur only once, and around 21% lies in the top ten. With respect to this clonotype: Its antigen remains unknown.

Looked up from germline, CDR1 is SQVTM and CDR2 is ANQGSEA. V lost 7 bases to trimming and J lost 4 bases, with 9 bases between them. The CDR3 consists of 11 residues. The sequenced sample was PBMCs or a T cell subset sorted from them (not recorded which). The sequence derives from a man aged 18 to 35 who had mild COVID-19 (a few samples of this study predate the infection). Cell type and time point are not known. The chain links TRBV29-1 to TRBJ2-3, with TRBD2 as a possible D gene (6 bases). The CDR3 DNA reads TGCAGCGGGCGGGGAGCAGATACGCAGTATTTT. Protein product: CSGRGADTQYF.